These T cell receptor beta chains were read from a single sample in a study of blood T cells in healthy people across ages. From the 5' RACE reads, TCRdb called clonotypes with MiXCR, one entry per CDR3 protein. The sample yields around 2 million distinct CDR3 sequences, about 39% seen once. The sequencing sample was made of blood. These receptors all come from a human donor in good health. CDR3s include the opening cysteine and the closing phenylalanine or tryptophan. The D gene is left open where the match is weak. Clone size appears in some rows only: once, few, many, or a class for an expanded clone.

>TRBJ1-2|TRBV6-1|-|-
CASNNVREGNYGYTF
TGTGCCAGCAATAATGTGAGGGAAGGGAACTATGGCTACACCTTC
>TRBJ2-5|TRBV20-1|TRBD1|-
CSARKAGGQQETQYF
TGCAGTGCTAGAAAGGCAGGGGGCCAACAAGAGACCCAGTACTTC
>TRBJ2-5|TRBV4-2|-|few
CASSQGSNGLQETQYF
TGTGCCAGCAGCCAAGGATCAAACGGGCTCCAAGAGACCCAGTACTTC
>TRBJ2-3|TRBV7-3|TRBD2|-
CASSSQGSGGPDTQYF
TGTGCCAGCAGCTCCCAGGGTAGCGGGGGGCCTGATACGCAGTATTTT
>TRBJ2-7|TRBV20-1|TRBD2|many
CSARVAGGYEQYF
TGCAGTGCTAGAGTTGCGGGGGGCTACGAGCAGTACTTC
>TRBJ2-1|TRBV4-1|-|few
CASSQDRTLDEQFF
TGCGCCAGCAGCCAAGATCGAACACTTGATGAGCAGTTCTTC
>TRBJ1-6|TRBV7-9|TRBD1|-
CATGQGWQSPLHF
TGTGCCACAGGACAGGGGTGGCAATCACCCCTCCACTTT
>TRBJ1-3|TRBV15|-|-
CATSSTEGNTIYF
TGTGCCACCAGCTCAACGGAGGGAAACACCATATATTTT
>TRBJ2-7|TRBV10-3|-|-
CAISYGESYEQYF
TGTGCCATCAGCTACGGGGAGTCCTACGAGCAGTACTTC
>TRBJ2-7|TRBV20-1|-|few
CSASLRGSSYEQYF
TGCAGTGCTAGTCTGCGGGGTAGCTCCTACGAGCAGTACTTC
>TRBJ2-7|TRBV29-1|-|-
CSVVVPAYEQYF
TGCAGCGTCGTTGTCCCAGCCTACGAGCAGTACTTC
>TRBJ2-3|TRBV12-3/TRBV12-4|-|once
CASSRETDTEYF
TGTGCCAGCAGTCGAGAAACAGATACGGAGTATTTT
>TRBJ2-5|TRBV6-2/TRBV6-3|-|-
CASSYSAISGQDKETQYF
TGTGCCAGCAGTTACTCGGCGATTTCCGGACAAGACAAAGAGACCCAGTACTTC
>TRBJ2-7|TRBV7-9|-|few
CASSLWGRQYF
TGTGCCAGCAGCTTATGGGGGCGGCAGTACTTC
>TRBJ2-1|TRBV3-1|TRBD2|many
CASSPRERGTYNEQFF
TGTGCCAGCAGCCCAAGGGAGCGGGGTACCTACAATGAGCAGTTCTTC
>TRBJ2-5|TRBV4-1|-|-
CASSHVRIGETQYF
TGCGCCAGCAGCCACGTTCGGATAGGGGAGACCCAGTACTTC
>TRBJ2-3|TRBV4-3|TRBD2|-
CASSQDREVEDTQYF
TGCGCCAGCAGCCAAGATCGGGAGGTGGAGGATACGCAGTATTTT
>TRBJ1-2|TRBV5-1|-|-
CASSFDTTGGYTF
TGCGCCAGCAGCTTCGACACGACGGGAGGCTACACCTTC
>TRBJ1-2|TRBV5-1|TRBD1|-
CASSLASETGAQRGYGYTF
TGCGCCAGCAGCTTGGCCTCTGAGACAGGGGCCCAAAGAGGATATGGCTACACCTTC
>TRBJ2-1|TRBV4-3|-|-
CASSQEGVGGYNEQFF
TGCGCCAGCAGCCAAGAGGGAGTGGGGGGATACAATGAGCAGTTCTTC
>TRBJ2-5|TRBV20-1|-|-
CSALVARAQYF
TGCAGTGCCCTGGTGGCGAGGGCCCAGTACTTC
>TRBJ2-3|TRBV6-5|TRBD2|-
CASSYASGGTDTQYF
TGTGCCAGCAGTTACGCTAGCGGGGGCACAGATACGCAGTATTTT
>TRBJ2-1|TRBV2|-|few
CASRLDRSNEQFF
TGTGCCAGCAGGCTGGACAGAAGTAATGAGCAGTTCTTC
>TRBJ1-1|TRBV10-3|-|-
CAISEQLMNTEAFF
TGTGCCATCAGTGAACAGCTTATGAACACTGAAGCTTTCTTT
>TRBJ2-5|TRBV7-9|-|many
CASSPGGSRETQYF
TGTGCCAGCAGCCCGGGTGGATCCAGGGAGACCCAGTACTTC
>TRBJ1-5|TRBV3-1|TRBD1|-
CASSNRGQNQPQHF
TGTGCCAGCAGTAACAGGGGTCAGAATCAGCCCCAGCATTTT
>TRBJ1-6|TRBV6-5|TRBD1|once
CASSYRHQDRGSPLHF
TGTGCCAGCAGTTACCGACACCAGGACAGGGGTTCACCCCTCCACTTT
>TRBJ1-5|TRBV6-1|TRBD1|few
CASSPLTGTGFNQPQHF
TGTGCCAGCAGTCCCCTCACCGGGACAGGGTTCAATCAGCCCCAGCATTTT
>TRBJ2-1|TRBV4-3|-|many
CASSQDLGEPYNEQFF
TGCGCCAGCAGCCAAGATCTGGGGGAACCCTACAATGAGCAGTTCTTC
>TRBJ2-2|TRBV20-1|-|-
CSVTEGPGELFF
TGCAGTGTCACCGAGGGTCCCGGGGAGCTGTTTTTT
>TRBJ1-4|TRBV28|TRBD1|-
CASRTGGWDEKLFF
TGTGCCAGCAGGACAGGGGGCTGGGATGAAAAACTGTTTTTT
>TRBJ1-1|TRBV29-1|-|-
CSVFREQAFF
TGCAGCGTTTTCAGAGAACAAGCTTTCTTT
>TRBJ2-3|TRBV11-3|-|-
CASSRNRNPSTDTQYF
TGTGCCAGCAGCCGTAACAGGAACCCTAGCACAGATACGCAGTATTTT
>TRBJ2-5|TRBV9|TRBD2|-
CASSGPRLAGAGEQYF
TGTGCCAGCAGCGGACCTCGACTAGCGGGGGCTGGGGAGCAGTACTTC
>TRBJ1-1|TRBV7-3|TRBD1|-
CASSTDRHTEAFF
TGTGCCAGCAGCACGGACAGGCACACTGAAGCTTTCTTT
>TRBJ1-4|TRBV7-9|TRBD1|-
CASSEGQGANEKLFF
TGTGCCAGCAGCGAAGGACAGGGAGCGAATGAAAAACTGTTTTTT
>TRBJ1-1|TRBV9|TRBD1|-
CASSQGAQNTEVFF
TGTGCCAGCAGCCAGGGGGCCCAGAACACTGAAGTTTTCTTT
>TRBJ2-5|TRBV7-3|-|few
CASSLNGQGGETQYF
TGTGCCAGCAGCTTAAATGGGCAGGGGGGCGAGACCCAGTACTTC
>TRBJ2-5|TRBV7-3|-|-
CASSFTGATSQETQYF
TGTGCCAGCAGCTTCACGGGGGCGACCTCCCAAGAGACCCAGTACTTC
>TRBJ2-7|TRBV13|-|few
CASSSGGQGGRSYEQYF
TGTGCCAGCAGTTCTGGAGGTCAGGGCGGCAGGTCCTACGAGCAGTACTTC
>TRBJ2-3|TRBV20-1|TRBD1|-
CSARQQGLADTQYF
TGCAGTGCTCGGCAACAGGGGCTCGCAGATACGCAGTATTTT
>TRBJ2-1|TRBV27|TRBD2|-
CASSNFPGLAGGVYNEQFF
TGTGCCAGCAGTAACTTCCCGGGACTAGCGGGGGGAGTATACAATGAGCAGTTCTTC
>TRBJ2-1|TRBV4-3|TRBD2|few
CASSQSLLAGGLNEQFF
TGCGCCAGCAGCCAGTCTCTGTTAGCGGGGGGGCTAAATGAGCAGTTCTTC
>TRBJ2-3|TRBV20-1|-|-
CSSTGIPRDTQYF
TGCAGTTCTACCGGGATTCCAAGAGATACGCAGTATTTT
>TRBJ1-2|TRBV30|-|-
CAWTAGAINYGYTF
TGTGCCTGGACCGCCGGGGCCATAAACTATGGCTACACCTTC
>TRBJ2-3|TRBV3-1|-|-
CASSPVWLGPETDTQYF
TGTGCCAGCAGCCCCGTTTGGTTAGGCCCGGAAACAGATACGCAGTATTTT
>TRBJ2-1|TRBV7-2|-|few
CASSPLVGLGNEQFF
TGTGCCAGCAGCCCCCTTGTGGGATTAGGCAATGAGCAGTTCTTC
>TRBJ2-7|TRBV20-1|-|-
CSASVRAQTYEQYF
TGCAGTGCTAGTGTAAGGGCTCAGACCTACGAGCAGTACTTC
>TRBJ1-2|TRBV6-2/TRBV6-3|TRBD1|few
CASRTGTALHGYTF
TGTGCCAGCAGGACCGGGACAGCCTTGCATGGCTACACCTTC
>TRBJ1-5|TRBV4-1|TRBD1|once
CASSRHRGLDSNQPQHF
TGCGCCAGCAGCCGCCACAGGGGGCTTGATAGCAATCAGCCCCAGCATTTT
>TRBJ2-7|TRBV20-1|-|few
CGARDKGYYEQYF
TGCGGTGCTAGAGATAAGGGATACTACGAGCAGTACTTC
>TRBJ1-2|TRBV29-1|-|few
CSVKRLGAGGYTF
TGCAGCGTTAAGCGGCTGGGGGCGGGTGGCTACACCTTC
>TRBJ2-1|TRBV15|-|-
CATSRVKDTVRNEQFF
TGTGCCACCAGCAGAGTTAAGGATACGGTTCGCAATGAGCAGTTCTTC
>TRBJ1-1|TRBV6-2/TRBV6-3|-|-
CASSYGGATEAFF
TGTGCCAGCAGTTACGGGGGCGCCACTGAAGCTTTCTTT
>TRBJ2-7|TRBV20-1|-|-
CSARLDLKLKLYEQYF
TGCAGTGCTAGACTGGACCTGAAACTCAAACTGTACGAGCAGTACTTC